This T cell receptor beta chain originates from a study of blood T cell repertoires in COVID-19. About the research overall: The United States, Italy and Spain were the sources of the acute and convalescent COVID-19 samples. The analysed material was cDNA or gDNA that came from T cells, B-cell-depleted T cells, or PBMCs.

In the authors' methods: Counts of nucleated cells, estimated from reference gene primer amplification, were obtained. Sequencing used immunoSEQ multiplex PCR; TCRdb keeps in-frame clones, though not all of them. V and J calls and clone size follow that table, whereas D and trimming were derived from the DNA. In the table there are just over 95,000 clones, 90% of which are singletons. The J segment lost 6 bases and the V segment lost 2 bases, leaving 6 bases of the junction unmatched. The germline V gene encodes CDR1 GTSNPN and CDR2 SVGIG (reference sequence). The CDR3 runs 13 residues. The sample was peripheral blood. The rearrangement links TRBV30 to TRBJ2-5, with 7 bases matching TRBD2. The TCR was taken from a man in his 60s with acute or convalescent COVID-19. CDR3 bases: TGTGCCTGGAGTCCCGGGGGGTCAAAGACCCAGTACTTC. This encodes CAWSPGGSKTQYF.